Shown below are 3 T cell receptor beta chains from a single sample sequenced in a study of blood T cell repertoires in COVID-19. Generated by immunoSEQ multiplex PCR, the TCRdb table keeps only in-frame clones and is missing some. The repertoire holds over 40,000 clones, with about 89% as singletons. Material: peripheral blood. These TCRs come from a human donor in a cohort sampled during active COVID-19.

The chain employs TRBV7-2 and TRBJ1-6; tentatively, D is TRBD1 (6 bases). V shed 4 bases and J shed 1 base, with 14 bases lying between them. The CDR3 extends over 17 amino acids. Germline V gene lookup returns CDR1 SGHTA and CDR2 FQGNSA. CDR3 protein: CASSSKTRGSYNSPLHF. CDR3 sequence (DNA): TGTGCCAGCAGCTCCAAGACAAGGGGGTCCTATAATTCACCCCTCCACTTT.

In its sample, this clone was seen once. This rearrangement joins TRBV5-1 to TRBJ2-2; no clear D. The CDR3 has 13 amino acids. With 1 base removed from V and 7 bases from J, the gap between germline ends came to 8 bases. Germline V gene data show CDR1 as SGHRS and CDR2 as YFSETQ. The CDR3 region has the DNA TGCGCCAGCAGCTTGTCGCCCGGCGGGGAGCTGTTTTTT. It codes for CASSLSPGGELFF.

V usage is TRBV3-1 (or the pseudogene TRBV3-2) and J usage is TRBJ1-4, with 7 nucleotides matching TRBD1. Germline CDR1 reads LGHDT; CDR2 reads YNNKEL (reference sequence). This CDR3 region has 16 residues. J was trimmed by 0 bases and V by 2 bases; bases with no gene match: 3. The CDR3 DNA sequence: TGTGCCAGCAGCCAACGGGACAGACCAACTAATGAAAAACTGTTTTTT. Translating gives CASSQRDRPTNEKLFF.